The 4 T cell receptor beta chains reported below all come from one sample, sequenced in a study of HIV-infected patients and healthy controls. TCRdb recomputed calls from the 5' RACE reads with MiXCR, one row per CDR3 protein. This table holds about 64,000 distinct CDR3 sequences, under 25% found once. The sequenced sample was CD4+ T cells from blood. These receptors came from a human donor in good health.

V gene TRBV5-1 combines with J gene TRBJ2-7, with 7 bases aligning to TRBD2. Germline V gene lookup returns CDR1 SGHRS and CDR2 YFSETQ. The CDR3 extends over 14 amino acids. Trimming cost V 5 bases and J 0 bases; bases outside gene matches: 5. The CDR3, as DNA: TGCGCCAGCAGGCGGGGGTATGACTCCTACGAGCAGTACTTC. Protein product: CASRRGYDSYEQYF.

The chain has TRBV12-3 or TRBV12-4 and TRBJ2-5; a weak D match, TRBD1 (5 bases). V gave up 3 bases and J gave up 2 bases, with 10 bases separating them. CDR3 length: 14 amino acids. The CDR3 DNA reads TGTGCCAGCAGTTTCCGACAGATGCAAGAGACCCAGTACTTC. It is translated as CASSFRQMQETQYF.

The J gene is TRBJ1-1, the V gene TRBV18; no definite D call. CDR3 length: 14 residues. CDR1 is KGHSH, CDR2 LQKENI, per germline. Trimming removed 1 base at V and 5 bases at J, with 11 bases between. The CDR3 spells CASSPQDGRTEAFF. In DNA form, the CDR3 reads TGTGCCAGCTCACCACAGGACGGGAGGACTGAAGCTTTCTTT.

This sequence joins TRBV14 and TRBJ2-7, with D perhaps TRBD2 (5 bases). Trimming left V 2 bases short and J 5 bases short, with 13 bases between. The CDR3 runs 14 residues. Germline lookup yields CDR1 SGHDN and CDR2 FVKESK. The CDR3 here is CASSQLLEVHEQYF. The CDR3 DNA reads TGTGCCAGCAGCCAACTGCTGGAGGTCCACGAGCAGTACTTC.